This T cell receptor (beta chain) was captured in a study of cytomegalovirus exposure and HLA in healthy donors. This clone was seen only once. The PCR used 60 Vbeta and 13 Jbeta primers. Only in-frame clones appear in the TCRdb table, and some are missing; sequencing was by immunoSEQ multiplex PCR. The table includes roughly 90,000 clones, 80% to 90% detected once. Germline CDR1 reads SGHRS; CDR2 reads YFSETQ. The CDR3 spans 18 residues. Trimming cost V 1 base and J 0 bases; bases outside gene matches: 9. Sequencing input: PBMCs. The V gene is TRBV5-1, the J gene TRBJ2-2, with TRBD1 matching over 7 bases. The TCR sequence derives from a man aged 18 to 29 in good health and CMV-seronegative. This chain's CDR3 is CASSLFPPGTANTGELFF. The CDR3 coding sequence is TGCGCCAGCAGCTTGTTCCCCCCCGGGACAGCGAACACCGGGGAGCTGTTTTTT.